This passage covers 14 T cell receptor beta chains from one sample sequenced in a study of shared clonotypes between healthy human individuals. This table comes from immunoSEQ multiplex PCR, and its TCRdb copy is limited to in-frame clones, with some not included. The table has 90,000 to 150,000 clones, 55% to 70% seen once; the top ten hold roughly a quarter. Material: memory CD8+ T cells sorted from blood. Subset noted: CD45RO+ cells pooled with CCR7-negative TemRA cells. The receptors stem from a woman under 40 in good health.

This clone was observed a handful of times. The chain couples TRBV28 to TRBJ2-3; 7 positions match TRBD1. Germline V gene data show CDR1 as MDHEN and CDR2 as SYDVKM. Unmatched junction bases numbered 13, after V lost 7 bases and J lost 6 bases. The CDR3 has 15 amino acids. CDR3 region: CASTLGTATGDTQYF. The CDR3 nucleotides are TGTGCCAGCACCCTGGGGACAGCCACGGGGGATACGCAGTATTTT. Together with reference TRBV28 and TRBJ2-3, the CDR3 gives the full variable domain: DVKVTQSSRYLVKRTGEKVFLECVQDMDHENMFWYRQDPGLGLRLIYFSYDVKMKEKGDIPEGYSVSREKKERFSLILESASTNQTSMYLCASTLGTATGDTQYFGPGTRLTVL.

The genes are TRBV4-1 and TRBJ2-7, with 13 bases fitting TRBD2. V dropped 2 bases and J dropped 6; count of bases not matched to a gene: 13. CDR1 is MGHRA, CDR2 YSYEKL, per germline. CDR3 length equals 18 residues. The CDR3 spells CASSQFILSLAGGLEQYF. In nucleotides, the CDR3 is TGCGCCAGCAGCCAATTTATACTCTCACTAGCGGGAGGGCTCGAGCAGTACTTC.

V is TRBV7-6 and J is TRBJ2-1; the match to TRBD1 covers 12 bases. The CDR3 contains 17 residues. V was pared by 5 bases and J by 7 bases, with 12 bases of the junction left unmatched. Germline values: CDR1 SGHVS, CDR2 FNYEAQ. The chain's CDR3 is CASSQYLWDRGQNEQFF. The DNA for the CDR3 is TGTGCCAGCAGCCAGTATCTTTGGGACAGGGGGCAGAATGAGCAGTTCTTC.

The chain couples TRBV15 to TRBJ2-1, with D possibly matching TRBD2 (6 bases). Germline loops: CDR1 LNHNV, CDR2 YYDKDF (reference sequence). This CDR3 contains 16 residues. V lost 8 bases and J lost 2, with 19 bases in between. Written as DNA, the CDR3 is TGTGCCACCTCCCACCAATACTCTAGCGCCTACAATGAGCAGTTCTTC. It yields the protein CATSHQYSSAYNEQFF. The whole variable domain, filled in from reference TRBV15 and TRBJ2-1, reads DAMVIQNPRYQVTQFGKPVTLSCSQTLNHNVMYWYQQKSSQAPKLLFHYYDKDFNNEADTPDNFQSRRPNTSFCFLDIRSPGLGDTAMYLCATSHQYSSAYNEQFFGPGTRLTVL.

As DNA, the CDR3 is TGTGCCAGCAGCCTACAGGAGGCGCCCACTGAAGCTTTCTTT. Translation gives CASSLQEAPTEAFF. The J gene is TRBJ1-1, the V gene TRBV7-9, with a possible D match to TRBD1 (5 bases). The CDR3 sequence is 14 residues long. V lost 5 bases and J 4 bases, leaving 14 bases between the germline ends. Germline assignment: CDR1 SEHNR and CDR2 FQNEAQ (reference sequence).

The J gene is TRBJ1-2, the V gene TRBV6-5, with D maybe TRBD1 (5 bases). The CDR3 runs 13 residues. CDR1 is MNHEY and CDR2 is SVGAGI in the germline V gene. V lost 2 bases, J lost 8 bases, and 12 bases lay in between. The CDR3 here is CASSYTLWGGYTF. The DNA for the CDR3 is TGTGCCAGCAGTTACACCCTTTGGGGGGGCTACACCTTC.

This clone was seen just once. The chain couples TRBV6-1 to TRBJ2-7; no reliable D call. V lost 8 bases, J lost 2 bases, and 13 bases lay in between. Germline CDR1 is MNHNS and CDR2 is SASEGT. This CDR3 has 13 residues. The CDR3 reads CASCSPVPYEQYF. As DNA, the CDR3 is TGTGCCAGCTGCTCCCCGGTCCCCTACGAGCAGTACTTC.

The chain employs TRBV30 and TRBJ2-3; D assignment may be TRBD1 or TRBD2 (5 bases each). Germline V gene sequence: CDR1 GTSNPN, CDR2 SVGIG (reference sequence). This CDR3 has 12 residues. The V gene lost 8 bases and the J gene lost 3 bases, with 12 bases spanning the gap. The CDR3 coding sequence is TGTGCCGGGACCCAGGCTACAGATACGCAGTATTTT. It yields the protein CAGTQATDTQYF.

This clone was seen at least ten times. Other DNA sequences in this specimen translate into the identical CDR3. The genes are TRBV7-9 and TRBJ2-1, with 7 nucleotides matching TRBD2. The CDR3 runs 16 residues. CDR1 is SEHNR and CDR2 is FQNEAQ in the germline V gene (reference sequence). V lost 5 bases to trimming and J lost 2 bases; unmatched junction nucleotides: 9. The DNA of the CDR3 is TGTGCCAGCAGCCCGAGGGGCGGGAGCGCCTACAATGAGCAGTTCTTC. Translating it yields CASSPRGGSAYNEQFF.

This chain connects TRBV2 to TRBJ2-1, with TRBD2 identical over 11 bases. From germline, CDR1 is SNHLY and CDR2 FYNNEI. With 2 bases clipped from V and 10 bases from J, the junction kept 7 bases outside the gene matches. The CDR3 is made up of 15 amino acids. CDR3 DNA sequence: TGTGCCAGCAGTGAAACGGTAGCGGGAGGGCGCGAGCAGTTCTTC. Residues: CASSETVAGGREQFF. The variable domain in full, completed from reference TRBV2 and TRBJ2-1, reads EPEVTQTPSHQVTQMGQEVILRCVPISNHLYFYWYRQILGQKVEFLVSFYNNEISEKSEIFDDQFSVERPDGSNFTLKIRSTKLEDSAMYFCASSETVAGGREQFFGPGTRLTVL.

The rearrangement uses TRBV6-1 and TRBJ2-1; D is perhaps TRBD2 (6 bases). The V gene's germline CDR1 is MNHNS and CDR2 SASEGT. The CDR3 loop spans 15 amino acids. Trimming shortened V by 3 bases and J by 4 bases, and 13 bases separated the two germline ends. CDR3 DNA sequence: TGTGCCAGCAGTGAGGTGGAGGGACCGTACAATGAGCAGTTCTTC. Protein sequence: CASSEVEGPYNEQFF.

A single count supports this clone. The chain has TRBV7-8 and TRBJ2-4, with D perhaps TRBD1 or TRBD2 (6 bases each). The CDR3 loop spans 16 amino acids. V shed 8 bases and J shed 0 bases, with 17 bases lying between them. Germline V gene data show CDR1 as SGHVS and CDR2 as FQNEAQ. This chain's CDR3 is CASSPAGDLAKNIQYF. In nucleotides, the CDR3 is TGTGCCAGCTCTCCTGCAGGGGACTTAGCCAAAAACATTCAGTACTTC.

The chain joins TRBV5-4 to TRBJ2-1; 13 bases are shared with TRBD2. Trimming removed 1 base from V and 9 bases from J; junction bases left unmatched: 4. Germline CDR1 and CDR2: SGHNT and YYREEE (reference sequence). CDR3 length: 15 amino acids. CDR3 sequence reads: CASSLKLAGGIEQFF. CDR3 DNA: TGTGCCAGCAGCTTGAAACTAGCGGGAGGGATTGAGCAGTTCTTC.

This clone was seen just once. The chain is built from TRBV6-6 and TRBJ2-5; D is perhaps TRBD1 (6 bases). The DNA end lines up better with TRBJ2-7; the J call may be wrong. Germline lookup yields CDR1 MNHNY and CDR2 SVGAGI (reference sequence). This CDR3 spans 15 amino acids. The CDR3 sequence: CASSYVRDIAYEQYF. The CDR3 DNA reads as TGTGCCAGCAGTTACGTTAGGGACATAGCCTACGAGCAGTACTTC.